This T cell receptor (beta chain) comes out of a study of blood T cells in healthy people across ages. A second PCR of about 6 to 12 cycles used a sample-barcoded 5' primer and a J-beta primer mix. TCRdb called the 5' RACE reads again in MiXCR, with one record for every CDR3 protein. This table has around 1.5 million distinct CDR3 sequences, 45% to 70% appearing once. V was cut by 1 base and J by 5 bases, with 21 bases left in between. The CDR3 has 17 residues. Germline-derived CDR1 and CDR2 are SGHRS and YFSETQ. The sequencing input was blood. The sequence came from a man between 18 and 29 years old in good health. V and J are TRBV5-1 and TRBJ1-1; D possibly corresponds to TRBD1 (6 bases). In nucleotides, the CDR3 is TGCGCCAGCAGCTTGTTCGGGCAGGGGTCGGAGCGGACTGAAGCTTTCTTT. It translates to CASSLFGQGSERTEAFF. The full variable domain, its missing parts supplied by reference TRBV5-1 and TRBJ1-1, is KAGVTQTPRYLIKTRGQQVTLSCSPISGHRSVSWYQQTPGQGLQFLFEYFSETQRNKGNFPGRFSGRQFSNSRSEMNVSTLELGDSALYLCASSLFGQGSERTEAFFGQGTRLTVV.